This T cell receptor beta chain was observed in a study of PD-L1 blockade in urothelial cancer (dated 2017 in TCRdb). For the study in its entirety: Therapy was started at some point between 2013 and 2015 for all patients, and atezolizumab 1,200 mg was administered intravenously every 3 weeks. About nine tenths of the roughly 29 patients were males with bladder-origin urothelial cancer, and about 65% of the roughly 30 reported a prior smoking history. Patients had an ECOG performance status of 0 or 1 and had received between 0 and 3 prior chemotherapy regimens. Blood samples were analyzed at 3 weeks after treatment start (second dose) and at 6 weeks after treatment start. A median of approximately 140,000 T cells and approximately 86,000 unique TCRs was obtained from blood samples, and a median clonality of about 0.08 was observed. The study was an exploratory multi-omic analysis of somatic, immune and clinical correlates of response to PD-L1 blockade with atezolizumab in urothelial cancer. TCR sequencing covered pretreatment tumor samples and matched, serially collected peripheral blood taken before and after atezolizumab treatment. Durable clinical benefit was defined as progression-free survival longer than 6 months, and TCR features were also tested against progression-free and overall survival. In the same patients, whole exome sequencing and RNA sequencing of pretreatment tumors were performed in addition to TCR sequencing. Several patients reached durable clinical benefit, while some 20 patients did not. Pretreatment blood TCR-seq was available for nearly 30 patients, at least one posttreatment blood collection was obtained for approximately 24 patients, and tumor TCR-seq was available for approximately 24 patients.

The cohort included roughly 29 patients with locally advanced or metastatic urothelial carcinoma who were treated at Memorial Sloan Kettering on a trial protocol. Peripheral blood mononuclear cells were collected pretreatment and during treatment, with between 1 and 8 total time points obtained per patient. The Qiagen DNeasy Blood extraction kit was used to purify genomic DNA from total PBMCs and tumor samples. PBMCs were collected pretreatment and during treatment and were isolated and stored as previously described. To estimate absolute template abundance from read counts, synthetic TCR analog templates were spiked into each PCR. Using the immunoSEQ assay, TCRbeta CDR3 regions were amplified from genomic DNA with bias-controlled V and J gene primers. Sequencing of rearranged TCRbeta segments was done at approximately 20X coverage. The authors' pipeline ran thus. Clustering was used to correct sequencing errors, and CDR3s were annotated against IMGT so that V, D and J genes could be assigned. Out-of-frame and stop-codon sequences were excluded, and only productive TCRbeta rearrangements were used in downstream analyses. To compute clonality, Shannon entropy was normalized by the log of the number of unique productive sequences and then subtracted from one. Fisher's exact test with Benjamini-Hochberg correction, at a threshold of adjusted p below 0.01, was used to find clones that differed between time points or between blood and tumor. This is the immuneACCESS table as TCRdb keeps it, with only in-frame sequences that have V and J called. A part of the clones is gone; compared with another copy, unresolved V genes explain less than half, and the rest is unexplained. V and J calls and clone size follow that table, whereas D and trimming were derived from the DNA. For this sample there are fewer than 40,000 clones; roughly 90% appear just once. The top ten clonotypes cover approximately 8% of the sample.

Findings and caveats that apply to the study as a whole: Patients with durable benefit showed greater expansion of tumor-associated TCR clones in peripheral blood 3 weeks after starting treatment (n = 22, p = 0.022). Because of the small sample size (n ≈ 31) and the many exploratory analyses performed, the results are intended to be regarded as hypothesis-generating. Improved progression-free and overall survival was associated with having pretreatment peripheral blood TCR clonality below the median.

Turning to this clone: This receptor's antigen is unknown. Per-nucleotide qualities are absent, and no much larger clonotype sits a single base away.

The germline V gene specifies SGDLS as CDR1 and YYNGEE as CDR2. V sheds 0 bases and J sheds 6 bases, leaving 10 bases between their ends. Including cysteine and phenylalanine, the CDR3 has 14 amino acids. The entry retains the CDR3 DNA only, 42 bases that are in frame from base 1. The V and J segments used are TRBV9 and TRBJ1-3, with no confidently assigned D gene. The input for sequencing was PBMCs, taken around atezolizumab (anti-PD-L1) treatment. The clonotype comes from a man in his 70s with urothelial cancer. In nucleotide form, the sequence is TGTGCCAGCAGCGTAGACCCCGGTTTAAACACCATATATTTT. The translation is CASSVDPGLNTIYF.